These 8 T cell receptor beta chains were sequenced from one sample in a study of CD8 T cells in Susac syndrome. Random hexamers were used to reverse transcribe roughly 0.5 to 1 ug of RNA. MiXCR was run by TCRdb on the immunoSEQ multiplex PCR reads, yielding one entry per CDR3 protein. This sample has 170,000 or so distinct CDR3 sequences, with about 94% found just once. Sequencing input: CD4+ T cells from PBMCs. Every receptor here comes from a human donor with multiple sclerosis.

The chain employs TRBV28 and TRBJ2-7; 7 nucleotides line up with TRBD1. The CDR3 has 15 residues. Germline V gives CDR1 MDHEN, CDR2 SYDVKM. The V gene end was trimmed by 2 bases and the J gene end by 1 base; junction bases not matched to a gene: 5. The CDR3 DNA is TGTGCCAGCAGTTTACAAACAGGGGTTTCCTACGAGCAGTACTTC. Translation: CASSLQTGVSYEQYF.

The gene calls are TRBV11-2 and TRBJ2-3, with D perhaps TRBD1 or TRBD2 (6 bases each). CDR3 size: 17 residues. Per germline, CDR1 SGHAT and CDR2 FQNNGV. With 3 bases removed from V and 3 bases from J, the gap between germline ends came to 19 bases. CDR3 loop: CASSFPQGRDLTDTQYF. Written as DNA, the CDR3 is TGTGCCAGCAGCTTTCCCCAGGGGCGGGATCTGACAGATACGCAGTATTTT.

The chain joins TRBV27 to TRBJ1-5; tentatively, D is TRBD1 (5 bases). Looked up from germline, CDR1 is MNHEY and CDR2 is SMNVEV (reference sequence). V was cut by 8 bases and J by 5 bases, with 19 bases left in between. CDR3 length: 15 residues. CDR3 in DNA: TGTGCCAGCCAATCCGCCAGGGCGCGAGATCAGCCCCAGCATTTT. Encoded protein: CASQSARARDQPQHF.

This sequence joins TRBV30 and TRBJ1-2; D remains ambiguous. CDR1 GTSNPN and CDR2 SVGIG come from the germline V gene (reference sequence). CDR3 length: 17 amino acids. Between the trimmed V and J ends, which lost 2 bases and 6 bases, there was a span of 25 bases. The CDR3 DNA is TGTGCCTGGAGTAAATCCTCCTTCCCCCAGATCGTGAATGGCTACACCTTC. Amino acids: CAWSKSSFPQIVNGYTF.

J is TRBJ2-7 and V is TRBV3-1; maybe TRBD1 (5 bases). The V gene's germline CDR1 is LGHDT and CDR2 YNNKEL (reference sequence). V was cut by 2 bases and J by 2 bases, with 7 bases left in between. This CDR3 is 13 amino acids long. The CDR3 coding sequence is TGTGCCAGCAGCCAAAGACAGACCTACGAGCAGTACTTC. Translated, it gives CASSQRQTYEQYF.

This sequence joins TRBV7-9 and TRBJ2-1; D may match TRBD1 or TRBD2 (6 bases each). The CDR3 runs 18 residues. Germline CDR1 reads SEHNR; CDR2 reads FQNEAQ (reference sequence). V gave up 5 bases and J gave up 1 base, with 21 bases separating them. This CDR3 reads CASSPSIGGGASYNEQFF. The CDR3 DNA follows: TGTGCCAGCAGCCCCTCAATAGGAGGGGGAGCGTCCTACAATGAGCAGTTCTTC.

The J gene is TRBJ1-2, the V gene TRBV30, with D possibly matching TRBD1 (5 bases). Per the germline V gene, CDR1 is GTSNPN and CDR2 is SVGIG (reference sequence). The V gene lost 3 bases and the J gene lost 9 bases, with 8 bases spanning the gap. The length of the CDR3 is 10 residues. The CDR3 region is CAWSRQSYTF. In DNA, the CDR3 is TGTGCCTGGAGCAGACAGAGCTACACCTTC.

The CDR3 sequence: CATAASRRGAQNYGYTF. CDR3 sequence (DNA): TGTGCCACAGCAGCTTCCCGCAGGGGGGCGCAGAACTATGGCTACACCTTC. The chain joins TRBV11-2 to TRBJ1-2, with 7 positions matching TRBD1. The CDR3 extends over 17 amino acids. The ends lost 10 bases at V and 2 bases at J; junction bases unmatched: 19. CDR1 and CDR2 from the germline V gene are SGHAT and FQNNGV.